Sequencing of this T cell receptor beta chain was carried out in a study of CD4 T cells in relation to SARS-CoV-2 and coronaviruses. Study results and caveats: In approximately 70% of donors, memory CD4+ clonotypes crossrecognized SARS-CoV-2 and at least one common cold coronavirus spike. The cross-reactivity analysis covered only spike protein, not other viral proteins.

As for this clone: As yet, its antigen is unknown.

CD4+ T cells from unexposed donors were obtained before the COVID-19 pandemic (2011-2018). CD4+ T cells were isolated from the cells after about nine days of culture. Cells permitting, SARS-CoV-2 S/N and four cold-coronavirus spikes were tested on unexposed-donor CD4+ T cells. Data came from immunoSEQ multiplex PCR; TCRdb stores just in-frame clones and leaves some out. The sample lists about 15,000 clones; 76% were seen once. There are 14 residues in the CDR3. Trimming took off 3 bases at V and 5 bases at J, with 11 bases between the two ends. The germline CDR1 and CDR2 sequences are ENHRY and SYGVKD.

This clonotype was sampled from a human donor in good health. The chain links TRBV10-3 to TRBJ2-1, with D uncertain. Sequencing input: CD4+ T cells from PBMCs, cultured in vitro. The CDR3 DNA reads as TGTGCCATCAGTGACGGAGCGCGTCACAATGAGCAGTTCTTC. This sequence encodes CAISDGARHNEQFF.